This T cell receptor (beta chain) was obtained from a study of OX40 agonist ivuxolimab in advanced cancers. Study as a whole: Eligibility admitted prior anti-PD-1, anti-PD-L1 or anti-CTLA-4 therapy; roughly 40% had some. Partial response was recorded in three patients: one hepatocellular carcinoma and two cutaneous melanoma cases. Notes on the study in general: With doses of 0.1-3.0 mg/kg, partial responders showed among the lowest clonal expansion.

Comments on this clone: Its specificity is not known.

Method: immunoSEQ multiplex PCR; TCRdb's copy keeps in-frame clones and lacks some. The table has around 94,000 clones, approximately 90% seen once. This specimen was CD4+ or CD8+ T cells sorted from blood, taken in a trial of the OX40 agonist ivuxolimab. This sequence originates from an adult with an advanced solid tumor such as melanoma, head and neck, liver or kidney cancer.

The CDR3 DNA is TGCGCCAGCAGCTTAGGGGACAGCCGCACTGAAGCTTTCTTT. Protein: CASSLGDSRTEAFF. V is TRBV5-1 and J is TRBJ1-1; 7 bases line up with TRBD1. Germline assignment: CDR1 SGHRS and CDR2 YFSETQ. V was clipped by 2 bases and J by 4 bases; unmatched bases: 5. The length of the CDR3 is 14 residues.